This T cell receptor (beta chain) was profiled in a study of shared clonotypes between healthy human individuals. Study conclusions and caveats: Clonotypes shared by all four donors outscored non-shared clonotypes in generation probability. Generally, naive subsets came out with larger estimated richness than memory subsets. Donor clonotype sharing was expected to depend on sequencing depth.

This table comes from immunoSEQ multiplex PCR, and its TCRdb copy is limited to in-frame clones, with some not included. The sample has roughly 1 million clones; about 70% are singletons. The CDR3 length is 15 residues. The V and J ends lost 10 bases and 5 bases respectively, with 20 bases between them. Germline CDR1 ENHRY, CDR2 SYGVKD. A remark on this clone: Its antigen is currently unknown.

The rearrangement links TRBV10-3 to TRBJ2-2, with a possible D match to TRBD1 (5 bases). The receptor was derived from a young man in good health. The sequencing sample was made of memory CD4+ T cells sorted from blood. Described subset: CD45RA-negative fraction. The CDR3 DNA is TGTGCCACCACTCTAGGGGCCCCCAGGACCGGGGAGCTGTTTTTT. As protein: CATTLGAPRTGELFF.